This record concerns one T cell receptor beta chain sequence. The antigen remains undetermined. These data originate in a study of T cells in tuberculosis. Whole-study context: The T cells targeted glucose monomycolate, a mycobacterial lipid, via CD1B. General study points: Classification accuracy was roughly 87% (AUROC approximately 0.89) with the GMM-specific repertoire.

With 8 bases clipped from V and 5 bases from J, the junction kept 10 bases outside the gene matches. Germline CDR1 and CDR2: WNHNN and SYGVQD (reference sequence). This CDR3 has 15 amino acids. Sequencing used immunoSEQ multiplex PCR; TCRdb keeps in-frame clones, though not all of them. Of fewer than 40,000 clones listed, about 95% are singletons. The TCR originated in a donor under 30 with latent tuberculosis or without tuberculosis infection. The chain links TRBV10-1 to TRBJ2-3; 10 bases are a match to TRBD2. Sequenced input: PBMCs. CDR3 sequence: CASYKAGGSGDTQYF. Here the CDR3 DNA reads TGCGCCAGCTACAAAGCGGGAGGGTCCGGAGATACGCAGTATTTT.